Listed below are T cell receptor beta chains from one sample, sequenced in a study of blood T cell repertoires in COVID-19. Assay used: immunoSEQ multiplex PCR; TCRdb lists only in-frame clones, some missing. This table holds 140,000 to 150,000 clones, 75% to 85% found once. The material sequenced was peripheral blood. The receptors shown here come from a man aged 65-85 years who had recovered from COVID-19. Both conserved end residues are part of each CDR3. Fields, in order: CDR3 DNA, CDR3 protein, J gene, V gene, clone size, D gene. The D gene is left open where the match is weak. Clone size, where shown, is once, few, many, or a class for clones that have expanded.

TGTGCCAGCAGTGACCCGACTAGCGGGAGGATGAATGAGCAGTTCTTC | CASSDPTSGRMNEQFF | TRBJ2-1 | TRBV25-1 | - | TRBD2
TGTGCCAGCAGTTTATCGTTCACACCTGGAAACACCATATATTTT | CASSLSFTPGNTIYF | TRBJ1-3 | TRBV27 | - | -
TGTGCCATCAGCGGGAGTGGATCAGATACGCAGTATTTT | CAISGSGSDTQYF | TRBJ2-3 | TRBV10-3 | many | -
TGCGCCAGCAGCTTGGACACTGGAAACACCATATATTTT | CASSLDTGNTIYF | TRBJ1-3 | TRBV5-1 | few | -
TGCAGCGCCTACAGGACGGGGAACACTGAAGCTTTCTTT | CSAYRTGNTEAFF | TRBJ1-1 | TRBV29-1 | once | -
TGTGCCAGCAGCTTAACACAATATAATTCACCCCTCCACTTT | CASSLTQYNSPLHF | TRBJ1-6 | TRBV7-2 | - | -
TGTGCCAGCAGTGAGAAAGGGGGCTCTGGGGCCAACGTCCTGACTTTC | CASSEKGGSGANVLTF | TRBJ2-6 | TRBV6-1 | - | -
TGCGCCAGCAGCTTTGGACAGGGGGAGGACACCATATATTTT | CASSFGQGEDTIYF | TRBJ1-3 | TRBV5-1 | - | TRBD1
TGTGCCATCAGTGAGGGCGGGGCTAGCGGGACCGGGGAGCTGTTTTTT | CAISEGGASGTGELFF | TRBJ2-2 | TRBV10-3 | once | TRBD2
TGTGCCTGGAGGGATGCGGGGCGCGGTGTGGGAGCTTTCTTT | CAWRDAGRGVGAFF | TRBJ1-1 | TRBV30 | - | -
TGTGCCAGTAGTGCCGACAGGGGGAACAATGAGCAGTTCTTC | CASSADRGNNEQFF | TRBJ2-1 | TRBV19 | - | TRBD1
TGTGCCAGCAGCGAAGGGGGCTACAATGAGCAGTTCTTC | CASSEGGYNEQFF | TRBJ2-1 | TRBV5-4 | - | -